A selection of T cell receptor beta chains follows, all from one sample in a study of Graves' ophthalmopathy and Graves' hyperthyroidism. TCRdb processed the multiplex PCR reads anew with MiXCR; each CDR3 protein has one entry. The sample records fewer than 70,000 distinct CDR3 sequences, more than 40% being singletons. The source material was peripheral blood. The receptors originated from an adult woman with Graves' ophthalmopathy. Each CDR3 is given with its conserved first and last residue. D genes are given only for firm matches. Some rows have no size entry. The others give once, few or many, or a class for an expanded clone.

TRBV27	.	TRBJ2-3	.	CASSLDPLAQLKDTQYF	TGTGCCAGCAGTTTAGACCCCCTAGCGCAACTAAAGGATACGCAGTATTTT
TRBV6-1	.	TRBJ1-5	many	CASSDVANQPQHF	TGTGCCAGCAGTGACGTTGCTAATCAGCCCCAGCATTTT
TRBV28	TRBD2	TRBJ2-2	.	CASSFDTSGSFGGELFF	TGTGCCAGCAGTTTCGATACTAGCGGGAGTTTTGGCGGGGAGCTGTTTTTT
TRBV20-1	.	TRBJ1-1	once	CSAARDGTGAGAFF	TGCAGTGCTGCCCGAGATGGTACGGGCGCTGGAGCTTTCTTT
TRBV11-2	TRBD2	TRBJ2-1	.	CASSSHRTSGYNEQFF	TGTGCCAGCAGCTCTCACAGGACTAGCGGGTACAATGAGCAGTTCTTC
TRBV7-2	.	TRBJ2-6	many	CASSLAAGSGANVLTF	TGTGCCAGCAGCTTAGCGGCCGGCTCTGGGGCCAACGTCCTGACTTTC
TRBV19	.	TRBJ1-4	once	CASSSRGRGEKLFF	TGTGCCAGTAGTAGTAGGGGCAGGGGTGAAAAACTGTTTTTT
TRBV20-1	.	TRBJ1-1	many	CSARMGITEAFF	TGCAGTGCTAGAATGGGGATAACTGAAGCTTTCTTT
TRBV9	TRBD1	TRBJ1-1	many	CASSPYTGVQAFF	TGTGCCAGCAGCCCCTACACAGGGGTTCAAGCTTTCTTT
TRBV10-1	.	TRBJ2-5	.	CAGSVGREETQYF	TGCGCCGGCAGTGTAGGCAGAGAAGAGACCCAGTACTTC
TRBV28	.	TRBJ1-6	many	CACGTLYNSPLHF	TGTGCCTGTGGGACGTTGTATAATTCACCCCTCCACTTT
TRBV6-1	.	TRBJ2-2	many	CASSGGLGGELFF	TGTGCCAGCAGTGGCGGACTTGGCGGGGAGCTGTTTTTT
TRBV9	TRBD1	TRBJ2-5	many	CASSVLSTGGKETQYF	TGTGCCAGCAGCGTACTCTCCACAGGGGGAAAGGAGACCCAGTACTTC
TRBV7-9	TRBD1	TRBJ1-2	medium-sized	CASSLGQGNYGYTF	TGTGCCAGCAGCCTCGGACAGGGTAACTATGGCTACACCTTC
TRBV10-3	TRBD1	TRBJ2-3	medium-sized	CAIRQGQGTSTDTQYF	TGTGCCATCAGGCAGGGACAGGGCACTAGCACAGATACGCAGTATTTT
TRBV12-3/TRBV12-4	.	TRBJ2-6	.	CASSVGANVLTF	TGTGCCAGCAGTGTCGGGGCCAACGTCCTGACTTTC
TRBV7-2	.	TRBJ1-5	many	CASSPSGRGQPQHF	TGTGCCAGCAGCCCTTCCGGGAGGGGACAGCCCCAGCATTTT
TRBV25-1	.	TRBJ2-6	.	CASSVTPGQGRSSGRANVLTF	TGTGCCAGCAGTGTTACCCCGGGACAGGGAAGATCTAGCGGGAGGGCCAACGTCCTGACTTTC
TRBV10-1	TRBD1	TRBJ2-5	many	CASSRDRGSETQYF	TGCGCCAGCAGTAGGGACAGGGGAAGCGAGACCCAGTACTTC
TRBV7-9	.	TRBJ2-1	once	CASSLAPVGAEQFF	TGTGCCAGCAGCTTAGCGCCAGTGGGAGCTGAGCAGTTCTTC
TRBV2	.	TRBJ2-7	.	CASSESKFHEQNF	TGTGCCAGCAGTGAAAGTAAGTTCCACGAGCAGAACTTC
TRBV6-5	TRBD1	TRBJ2-7	many	CASSYSFNRGPQEQYF	TGTGCCAGCAGTTACTCGTTTAACAGGGGGCCTCAGGAGCAGTACTTC
TRBV29-1	.	TRBJ1-1	.	CSSTRGRTSNTQAFF	TGCAGCTCCACCAGGGGACGAACCTCAAACACTCAAGCTTTCTTT
TRBV4-3	.	TRBJ2-1	many	CASSPSGGPGHEQFF	TGCGCCAGCAGCCCTAGTGGAGGGCCGGGCCATGAGCAGTTCTTC
TRBV15	.	TRBJ1-5	.	CATSSLGAGNSNQPQHF	TGTGCCACCAGCAGTTTGGGGGCCGGGAATAGCAATCAGCCCCAGCATTTT
TRBV7-2	TRBD2	TRBJ2-3	.	CASSPSGRAGTQYF	TGTGCCAGCAGCCCTAGCGGGAGGGCTGGTACGCAGTATTTT
TRBV20-1	TRBD2	TRBJ2-7	.	CSALFSGSSYEQYF	TGCAGTGCTCTGTTTAGCGGGAGCTCCTACGAGCAGTACTTC
TRBV6-1	TRBD1	TRBJ2-5	many	CASSGRQGRQETQYF	TGTGCCAGCAGTGGACGACAGGGTAGGCAAGAGACCCAGTACTTC
TRBV9	.	TRBJ1-4	many	CASSQGTRYEKLFF	TGTGCCAGCAGCCAGGGAACACGCTATGAAAAACTGTTTTTT
TRBV4-2	.	TRBJ2-7	.	CASSQGSSYEQYF	TGTGCCAGCAGCCAAGGGAGCTCCTACGAGCAGTACTTC
TRBV2	.	TRBJ2-5	.	CASSVGGRDQETQYF	TGTGCCAGCAGTGTTGGGGGCCGTGACCAAGAGACCCAGTACTTC
TRBV7-2	.	TRBJ2-7	many	CASSLVTVGTYEQYF	TGTGCCAGCAGCTTAGTGACAGTGGGGACCTACGAGCAGTACTTC
TRBV7-3	TRBD1	TRBJ2-7	.	CASRGGLSTGELYF	TGTGCCAGCAGAGGGGGCCTCTCCACCGGGGAGCTGTACTTC
TRBV2	TRBD1	TRBJ1-5	.	CASSSWDRGFQPQHF	TGTGCCAGCAGCTCCTGGGACAGGGGTTTTCAGCCCCAGCATTTT
TRBV20-1	.	TRBJ1-1	many	CLPAAGEAFF	TGCCTCCCGGCGGCAGGTGAAGCTTTCTTT
TRBV7-2	TRBD1	TRBJ1-2	many	CASSLAGGQAAIYGYTF	TGTGCCAGCAGCTTAGCCGGAGGACAGGCGGCCATCTATGGCTACACCTTC
TRBV29-1	.	TRBJ2-5	.	CSVEDAGGGSGETQYF	TGCAGCGTTGAAGATGCAGGGGGCGGGAGCGGAGAGACCCAGTACTTC
TRBV18	.	TRBJ1-4	.	CASSPGLTVEKLFF	TGTGCCAGCTCACCAGGGTTGACAGTTGAAAAACTGTTTTTT
TRBV19	TRBD2	TRBJ2-1	many	CASSTGLAGDNEQFF	TGTGCCAGTAGTACGGGACTAGCGGGAGACAATGAGCAGTTCTTC
TRBV6-4	TRBD1	TRBJ2-2	many	CASSDKGAEFGELFF	TGTGCCAGCAGTGACAAGGGGGCTGAGTTCGGGGAGCTGTTTTTT
TRBV4-2	.	TRBJ2-3	.	CASSQEGGGRDTQYF	TGTGCCAGCAGCCAAGAGGGAGGGGGCCGTGATACGCAGTATTTT
TRBV2	.	TRBJ1-2	.	CASSEGASGYTF	TGTGCCAGCAGTGAGGGGGCGTCTGGCTACACCTTC
TRBV29-1	.	TRBJ2-3	.	CSAKTDSTDTQYF	TGCAGCGCCAAAACCGACAGCACAGATACGCAGTATTTT
TRBV4-3	TRBD2	TRBJ2-2	.	CASSQGTSGTNTGELFF	TGCGCCAGCAGCCAAGGGACTAGCGGGACGAACACCGGGGAGCTGTTTTTT
TRBV19	TRBD1	TRBJ1-4	once	CASYSLDRGEKLFF	TGTGCCAGTTACAGCCTGGACAGGGGTGAAAAACTGTTTTTT
TRBV7-3	.	TRBJ2-7	many	CASSLGVLPYEQYF	TGTGCCAGCAGCTTAGGGGTTTTACCCTACGAGCAGTACTTC
TRBV19	.	TRBJ1-4	many	CASSIQTHEKLFF	TGTGCCAGTAGTATCCAGACACATGAAAAACTGTTTTTT
TRBV25-1	TRBD2	TRBJ2-1	.	CASRRTSGSYNEQFF	TGTGCCAGTCGTAGGACTAGCGGGAGTTACAATGAGCAGTTCTTC
TRBV20-1	.	TRBJ1-6	medium-sized	CSASEGLNSPLHF	TGCAGTGCTAGTGAGGGGTTGAATTCACCCCTCCACTTT
TRBV5-1	TRBD1	TRBJ2-3	many	CASSSMTGEGTDTQYF	TGCGCCAGCAGTTCTATGACAGGGGAAGGCACAGATACGCAGTATTTT
TRBV25-1	.	TRBJ1-1	medium-sized	CASSEEGETEAFF	TGTGCCAGCAGTGAAGAGGGGGAGACTGAAGCTTTCTTT
TRBV6-2/TRBV6-3	TRBD2	TRBJ2-7	once	CASVTSGTSLSYEQYF	TGTGCCAGCGTTACCTCCGGGACTAGCCTTTCCTACGAGCAGTACTTC
TRBV29-1	TRBD1	TRBJ2-1	.	CGARDPTGNSYNEQLF	TGCGGTGCTAGAGATCCGACAGGGAACTCCTACAATGAGCAGCTCTTC
TRBV7-9	.	TRBJ2-5	.	CASSFGSRSPQYF	TGTGCCAGCAGCTTCGGGTCGAGGTCACCCCAGTACTTC
TRBV2	TRBD1	TRBJ1-1	.	CASMGQANTEAFF	TGTGCCAGCATGGGACAGGCGAACACTGAAGCTTTCTTT
TRBV15	.	TRBJ2-7	medium-sized	CATSRDGDRTYEQYF	TGTGCCACCAGCAGAGATGGGGACCGAACCTACGAGCAGTACTTC
TRBV5-4	TRBD1	TRBJ1-1	.	CASSLTGTGLNTEAFF	TGTGCCAGCAGCCTAACCGGGACAGGGTTGAACACTGAAGCTTTCTTT
TRBV5-1	TRBD2	TRBJ2-1	few	CASSLPRLAGGNNEQFF	TGCGCCAGCAGCTTGCCTCGACTAGCGGGAGGGAACAATGAGCAGTTCTTC
TRBV20-1	TRBD2	TRBJ2-1	many	CSATSASGRARSSYNEQFF	TGCAGTGCTACATCGGCTAGCGGGAGGGCTAGGAGCTCCTACAATGAGCAGTTCTTC
TRBV20-1	.	TRBJ2-3	many	CSARDSEDFTDTQYF	TGCAGTGCTAGAGATTCGGAGGACTTCACAGATACGCAGTATTTT